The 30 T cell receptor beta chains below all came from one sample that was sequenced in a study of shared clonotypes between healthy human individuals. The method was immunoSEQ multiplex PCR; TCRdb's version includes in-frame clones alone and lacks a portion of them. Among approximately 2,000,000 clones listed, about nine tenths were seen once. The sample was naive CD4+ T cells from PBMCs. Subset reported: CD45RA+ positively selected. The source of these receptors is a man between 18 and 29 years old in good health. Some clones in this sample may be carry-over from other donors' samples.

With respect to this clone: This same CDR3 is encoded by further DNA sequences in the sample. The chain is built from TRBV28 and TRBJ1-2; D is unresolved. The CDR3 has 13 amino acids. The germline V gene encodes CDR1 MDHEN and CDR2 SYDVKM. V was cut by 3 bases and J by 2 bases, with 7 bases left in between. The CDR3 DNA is TGTGCCAGCAGTTTCGGACGGAACTATGGCTACACCTTC. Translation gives CASSFGRNYGYTF.

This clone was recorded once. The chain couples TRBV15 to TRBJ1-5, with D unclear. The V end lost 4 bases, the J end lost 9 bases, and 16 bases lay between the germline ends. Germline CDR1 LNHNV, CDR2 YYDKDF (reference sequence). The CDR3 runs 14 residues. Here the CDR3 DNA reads TGTGCCACCAGCACCCCGGGGTCCCATGGGCCCCAGCATTTT. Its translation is CATSTPGSHGPQHF.

CDR3 in DNA: TGTGCCAGCAGTGAACAACCCCTTTCTTGGAGCGGGAGAAGGACCGGGGAGCTGTTTTTT. Amino acid sequence: CASSEQPLSWSGRRTGELFF. This chain links TRBV6-1 with TRBJ2-2, with 8 nucleotides matching TRBD2. Germline lookup yields CDR1 MNHNS and CDR2 SASEGT. The CDR3 consists of 20 residues. V trimming: 2 bases; J trimming: 5 bases; junction bases outside the gene matches: 19.

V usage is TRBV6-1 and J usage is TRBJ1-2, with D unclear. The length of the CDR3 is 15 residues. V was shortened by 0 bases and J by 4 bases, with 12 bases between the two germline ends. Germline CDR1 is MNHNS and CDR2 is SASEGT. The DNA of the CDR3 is TGTGCCAGCAGTGAAGCTCGGGCAGTTTTCTATGGCTACACCTTC. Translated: CASSEARAVFYGYTF.

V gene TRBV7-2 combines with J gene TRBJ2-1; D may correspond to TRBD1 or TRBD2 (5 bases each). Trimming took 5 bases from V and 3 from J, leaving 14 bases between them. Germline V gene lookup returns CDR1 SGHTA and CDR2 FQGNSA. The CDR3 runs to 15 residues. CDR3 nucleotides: TGTGCCAGCAGCCCGAACCGGGACCTCTACAATGAGCAGTTCTTC. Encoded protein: CASSPNRDLYNEQFF.

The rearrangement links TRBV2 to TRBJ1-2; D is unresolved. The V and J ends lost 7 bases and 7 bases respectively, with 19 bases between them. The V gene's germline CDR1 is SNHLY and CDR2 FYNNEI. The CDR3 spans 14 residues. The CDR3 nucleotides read TGTGCCAGCAATCGTGAGGCAGCGGGAGTTGGCTACACCTTC. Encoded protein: CASNREAAGVGYTF.

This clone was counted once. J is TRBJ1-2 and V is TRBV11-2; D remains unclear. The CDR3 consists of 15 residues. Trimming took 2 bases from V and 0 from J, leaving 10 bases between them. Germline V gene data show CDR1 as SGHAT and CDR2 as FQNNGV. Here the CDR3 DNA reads TGTGCCAGCAGCTTAATCAGGACTACTAACTATGGCTACACCTTC. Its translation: CASSLIRTTNYGYTF. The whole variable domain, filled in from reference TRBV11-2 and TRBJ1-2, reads EAGVAQSPRYKIIEKRQSVAFWCNPISGHATLYWYQQILGQGPKLLIQFQNNGVVDDSQLPKDRFSAERLKGVDSTLKIQPAKLEDSAVYLCASSLIRTTNYGYTFGSGTRLTVV.

In DNA form, the CDR3 reads TGTGCCAGCAGTGAATGGGGGTTAAGAAACACCATATATTTT. Protein product: CASSEWGLRNTIYF. V usage is TRBV6-1 and J usage is TRBJ1-3; D perhaps matches TRBD1 (5 bases). From germline, CDR1 is MNHNS and CDR2 SASEGT. This CDR3 contains 14 residues. V gave up 2 bases and J gave up 5 bases, with 10 bases separating them.

This CDR3 reads CAWAGTGVYEQYF. Here the CDR3 DNA reads TGTGCCTGGGCCGGGACAGGGGTCTACGAGCAGTACTTC. The J gene is TRBJ2-7, the V gene TRBV30, with TRBD1 matching 10 bases. Germline trimming cut 5 bases from V and 3 bases from J; bases unmatched to any gene: 4. Looked up from germline, CDR1 is GTSNPN and CDR2 is SVGIG (reference sequence). The CDR3 runs 13 residues.

This chain's CDR3 is CAWSTTGSYGYTF. Here the CDR3 DNA reads TGTGCCTGGAGCACAACAGGGAGCTATGGCTACACCTTC. The chain has TRBV30 and TRBJ1-2, with a tentative D call TRBD1 (6 bases). The CDR3 is 13 residues long. CDR1 and CDR2 (germline): GTSNPN, SVGIG (reference sequence). V gave up 3 bases and J gave up 4 bases, with 12 bases separating them. Using reference TRBV30 and TRBJ1-2 for the parts outside the CDR3, the full variable domain is SQTIHQWPATLVQPVGSPLSLECTVEGTSNPNLYWYRQAAGRGLQLLFYSVGIGQISSEVPQNLSASRPQDRQFILSSKKLLLSDSGFYLCAWSTTGSYGYTFGSGTRLTVV.

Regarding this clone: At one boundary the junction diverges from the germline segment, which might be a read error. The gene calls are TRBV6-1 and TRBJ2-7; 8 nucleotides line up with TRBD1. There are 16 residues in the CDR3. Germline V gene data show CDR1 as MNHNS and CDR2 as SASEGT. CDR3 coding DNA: TGTGCCAGCAGCGAAGGACCCGACAGGGGCACCTACGAGCAGTACTTC. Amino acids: CASSEGPDRGTYEQYF.

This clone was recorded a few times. The CDR3 region has the DNA TGCGCCAGCAGCGATACCTACGAGCAGTACTTC. The encoded protein is CASSDTYEQYF. This chain links TRBV5-1 with TRBJ2-7; unclear D gene. The CDR3 sequence is 11 residues long. CDR1 is SGHRS, CDR2 YFSETQ, per germline. Trimming cost V 4 bases and J 2 bases, with 4 bases left between them.

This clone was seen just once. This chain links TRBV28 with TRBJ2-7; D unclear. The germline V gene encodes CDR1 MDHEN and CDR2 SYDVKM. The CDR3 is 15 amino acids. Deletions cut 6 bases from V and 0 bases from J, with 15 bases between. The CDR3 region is CASSLPLPSSYEQYF. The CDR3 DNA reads TGTGCCAGCAGCCTCCCCCTCCCGAGCTCCTACGAGCAGTACTTC. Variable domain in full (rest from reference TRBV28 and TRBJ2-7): DVKVTQSSRYLVKRTGEKVFLECVQDMDHENMFWYRQDPGLGLRLIYFSYDVKMKEKGDIPEGYSVSREKKERFSLILESASTNQTSMYLCASSLPLPSSYEQYFGPGTRLTVT.

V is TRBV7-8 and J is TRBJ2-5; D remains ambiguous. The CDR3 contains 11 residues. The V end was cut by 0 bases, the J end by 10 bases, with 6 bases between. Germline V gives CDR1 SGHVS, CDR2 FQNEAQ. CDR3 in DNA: TGTGCCAGCAGCTTAGCAGAAAGCCAGTACTTC. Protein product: CASSLAESQYF. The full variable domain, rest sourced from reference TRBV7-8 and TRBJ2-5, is GAGVSQSPRYKVAKRGQDVALRCDPISGHVSLFWYQQALGQGPEFLTYFQNEAQLDKSGLPSDRFFAERPEGSVSTLKIQRTQQEDSAVYLCASSLAESQYFGPGTRLLVL.

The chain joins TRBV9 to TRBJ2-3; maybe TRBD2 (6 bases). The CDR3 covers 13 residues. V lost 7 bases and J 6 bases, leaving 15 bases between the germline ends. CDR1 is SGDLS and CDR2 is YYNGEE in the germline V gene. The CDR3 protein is CASGGSGRDTQYF. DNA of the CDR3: TGTGCCAGCGGAGGTAGCGGTCGGGATACGCAGTATTTT.

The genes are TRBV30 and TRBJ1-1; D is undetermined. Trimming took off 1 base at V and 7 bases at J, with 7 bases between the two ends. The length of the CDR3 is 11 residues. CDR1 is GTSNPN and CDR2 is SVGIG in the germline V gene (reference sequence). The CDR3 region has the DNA TGTGCCTGGAGTGGACTGAATGAAGCTTTCTTT. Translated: CAWSGLNEAFF. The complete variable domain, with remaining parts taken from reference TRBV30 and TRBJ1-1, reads SQTIHQWPATLVQPVGSPLSLECTVEGTSNPNLYWYRQAAGRGLQLLFYSVGIGQISSEVPQNLSASRPQDRQFILSSKKLLLSDSGFYLCAWSGLNEAFFGQGTRLTVV.

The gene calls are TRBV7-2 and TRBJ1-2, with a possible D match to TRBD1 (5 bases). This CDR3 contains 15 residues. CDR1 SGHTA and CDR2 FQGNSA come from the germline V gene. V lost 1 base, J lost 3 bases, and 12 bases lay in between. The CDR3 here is CASSLGPGGDYGYTF. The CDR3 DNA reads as TGTGCCAGCAGCTTAGGTCCGGGGGGGGACTATGGCTACACCTTC.

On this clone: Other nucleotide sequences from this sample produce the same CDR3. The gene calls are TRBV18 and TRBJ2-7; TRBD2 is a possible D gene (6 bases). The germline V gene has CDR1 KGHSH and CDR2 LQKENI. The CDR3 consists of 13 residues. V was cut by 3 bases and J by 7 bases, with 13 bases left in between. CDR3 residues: CASSPTGLGEQYF. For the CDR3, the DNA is TGTGCCAGCTCACCCACGGGACTTGGAGAGCAGTACTTC.

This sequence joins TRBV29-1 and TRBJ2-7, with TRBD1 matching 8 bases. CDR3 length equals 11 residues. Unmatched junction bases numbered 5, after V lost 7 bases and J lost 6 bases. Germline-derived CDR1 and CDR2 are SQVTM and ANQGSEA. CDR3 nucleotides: TGCAGCGCCTCGACAGGGGTCGAGCAGTACTTC. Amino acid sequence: CSASTGVEQYF.

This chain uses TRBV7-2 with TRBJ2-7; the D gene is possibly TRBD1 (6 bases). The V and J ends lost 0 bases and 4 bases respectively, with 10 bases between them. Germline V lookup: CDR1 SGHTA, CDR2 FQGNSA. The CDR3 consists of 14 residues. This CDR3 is CASSLAPTGYEQYF. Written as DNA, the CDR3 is TGTGCCAGCAGCTTAGCTCCAACAGGGTACGAGCAGTACTTC.

The CDR3: CASSPGQGIYNEQFF. CDR3 coding DNA: TGTGCCAGCAGCCCGGGACAGGGAATATACAATGAGCAGTTCTTC. This chain connects TRBV27 to TRBJ2-1; 9 nucleotides match TRBD1. The CDR3 consists of 15 residues. Germline CDR1 is MNHEY and CDR2 is SMNVEV (reference sequence). V was clipped by 6 bases and J by 4 bases; unmatched bases: 7.

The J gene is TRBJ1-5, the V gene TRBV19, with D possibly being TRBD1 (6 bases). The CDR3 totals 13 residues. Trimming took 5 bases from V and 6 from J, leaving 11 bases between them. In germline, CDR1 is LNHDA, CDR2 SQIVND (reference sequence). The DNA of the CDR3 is TGTGCCAGTAGTGCACAGGGAGGTCAGCCCCAGCATTTT. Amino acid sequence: CASSAQGGQPQHF.

The CDR3 protein is CASSYKPLGVPSGNTIYF. The CDR3 DNA sequence: TGTGCCAGCAGCTACAAGCCCTTGGGGGTTCCCTCTGGAAACACCATATATTTT. The chain uses TRBV7-2 and TRBJ1-3, with TRBD1 as a possible D gene (5 bases). The germline V gene has CDR1 SGHTA and CDR2 FQGNSA. The CDR3 extends over 18 amino acids. V lost 4 bases, J lost 0 bases, and 19 bases lay in between.

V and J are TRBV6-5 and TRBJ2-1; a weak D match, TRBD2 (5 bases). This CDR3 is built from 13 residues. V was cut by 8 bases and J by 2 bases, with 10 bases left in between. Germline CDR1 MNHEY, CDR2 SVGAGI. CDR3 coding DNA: TGTGCCAGCTCCCCCGGGGCCTACAATGAGCAGTTCTTC. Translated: CASSPGAYNEQFF.

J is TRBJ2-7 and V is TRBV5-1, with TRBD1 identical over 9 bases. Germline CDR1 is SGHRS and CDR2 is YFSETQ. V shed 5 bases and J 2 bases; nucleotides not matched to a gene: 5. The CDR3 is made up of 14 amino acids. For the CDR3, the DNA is TGCGCCAGCAGACAACAGGGGGCGACCTACGAGCAGTACTTC. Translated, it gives CASRQQGATYEQYF.

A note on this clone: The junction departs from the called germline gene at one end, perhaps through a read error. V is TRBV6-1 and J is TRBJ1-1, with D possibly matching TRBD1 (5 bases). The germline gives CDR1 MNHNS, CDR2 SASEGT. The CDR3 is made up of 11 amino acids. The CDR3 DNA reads TGTGCCAGCATGGGGGTGTCTGAGGCTTTCTTT. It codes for CASMGVSEAFF.

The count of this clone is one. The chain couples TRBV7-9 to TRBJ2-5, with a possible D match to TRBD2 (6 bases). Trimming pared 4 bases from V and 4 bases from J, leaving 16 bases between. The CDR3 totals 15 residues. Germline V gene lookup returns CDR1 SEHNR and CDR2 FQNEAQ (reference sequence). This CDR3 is CASSYGRARGETQYF. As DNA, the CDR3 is TGTGCCAGCAGCTACGGGAGAGCGCGGGGAGAGACCCAGTACTTC. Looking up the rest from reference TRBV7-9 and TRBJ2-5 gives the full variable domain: DTGVSQNPRHKITKRGQNVTFRCDPISEHNRLYWYRQTLGQGPEFLTYFQNEAQLEKSRLLSDRFSAERPKGSFSTLEIQRTEQGDSAMYLCASSYGRARGETQYFGPGTRLLVL.

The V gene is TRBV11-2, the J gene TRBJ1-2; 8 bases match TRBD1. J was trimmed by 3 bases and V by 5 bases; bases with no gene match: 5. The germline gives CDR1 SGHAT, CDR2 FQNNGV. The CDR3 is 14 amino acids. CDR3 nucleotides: TGTGCCAGCAGCCCGCAGGGGGCATACTATGGCTACACCTTC. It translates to CASSPQGAYYGYTF. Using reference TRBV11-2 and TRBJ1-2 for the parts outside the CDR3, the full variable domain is EAGVAQSPRYKIIEKRQSVAFWCNPISGHATLYWYQQILGQGPKLLIQFQNNGVVDDSQLPKDRFSAERLKGVDSTLKIQPAKLEDSAVYLCASSPQGAYYGYTFGSGTRLTVV.

For the CDR3, the DNA is TGCGCCAGCAGCCAAACAGCAGATACGCAGTATTTT. Its translation is CASSQTADTQYF. The chain employs TRBV4-3 and TRBJ2-3, with no clear D. With 2 bases removed from V and 4 bases from J, the gap between germline ends came to 4 bases. The CDR3 is 12 amino acids. CDR1 and CDR2 (germline): LGHNA, YSLEER.

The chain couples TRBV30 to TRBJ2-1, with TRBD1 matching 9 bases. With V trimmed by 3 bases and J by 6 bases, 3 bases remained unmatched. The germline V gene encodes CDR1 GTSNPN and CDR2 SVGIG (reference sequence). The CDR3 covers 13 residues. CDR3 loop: CAWRRTGVNEQFF. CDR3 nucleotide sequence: TGTGCCTGGAGGAGGACAGGGGTCAATGAGCAGTTCTTC.